This T cell receptor beta chain was identified during a study of OX40 agonist ivuxolimab in advanced cancers. Study-level background: Subjects had a mean age of roughly 60 years, with a range of about 23 to 79; 82.7% were male.

Between the trimmed V and J ends, which lost 2 bases and 4 bases, there was a span of 13 bases. Germline CDR1 is SGDLS and CDR2 is YYNGEE. The CDR3 runs to 15 residues. TCRdb's copy holds only in-frame clones and misses some; the assay was immunoSEQ multiplex PCR. The repertoire has roughly 65,000 clones, 87% of them found once; the top ten carry 0.38%. The source material was CD4+ or CD8+ T cells sorted from blood, sampled in a trial of the OX40 agonist ivuxolimab. This rearrangement joins TRBV9 to TRBJ2-1, with a weak D call TRBD2 (6 bases). This TCR was sampled from an adult with an advanced solid tumor such as melanoma, head and neck, liver or kidney cancer. CDR3 coding DNA: TGTGCCAGCAGCGTGACCGGGACTCCTTACAATGAGCAGTTCTTC. Translated, it gives CASSVTGTPYNEQFF.